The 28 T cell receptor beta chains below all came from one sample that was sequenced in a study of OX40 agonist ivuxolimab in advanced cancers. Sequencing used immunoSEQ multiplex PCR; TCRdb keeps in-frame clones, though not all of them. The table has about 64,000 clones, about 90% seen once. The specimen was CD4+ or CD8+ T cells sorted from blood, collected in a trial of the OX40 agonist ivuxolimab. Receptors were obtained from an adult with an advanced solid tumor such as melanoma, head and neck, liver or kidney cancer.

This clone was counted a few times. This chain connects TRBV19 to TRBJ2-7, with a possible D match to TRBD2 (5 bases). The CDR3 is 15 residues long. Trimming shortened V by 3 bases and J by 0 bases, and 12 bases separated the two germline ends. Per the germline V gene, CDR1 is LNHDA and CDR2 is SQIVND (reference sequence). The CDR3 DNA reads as TGTGCCAGTAGTATGCGGGCAGGCCACTCCTACGAGCAGTACTTC. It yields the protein CASSMRAGHSYEQYF.

CDR3 sequence reads: CASSERGQGSGELFF. The CDR3 DNA is TGTGCCAGCAGTGAAAGAGGACAGGGGTCAGGGGAGCTGTTTTTT. J is TRBJ2-2 and V is TRBV2, with 9 bases fitting TRBD1. This CDR3 contains 15 residues. Looked up from germline, CDR1 is SNHLY and CDR2 is FYNNEI. V dropped 2 bases and J dropped 8; count of bases not matched to a gene: 6.

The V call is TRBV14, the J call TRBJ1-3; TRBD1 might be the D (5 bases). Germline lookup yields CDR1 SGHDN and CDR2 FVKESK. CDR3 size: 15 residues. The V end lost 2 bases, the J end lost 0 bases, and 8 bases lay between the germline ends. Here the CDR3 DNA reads TGTGCCAGCAGCCAATTGGGACTCTCTGGAAACACCATATATTTT. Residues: CASSQLGLSGNTIYF.

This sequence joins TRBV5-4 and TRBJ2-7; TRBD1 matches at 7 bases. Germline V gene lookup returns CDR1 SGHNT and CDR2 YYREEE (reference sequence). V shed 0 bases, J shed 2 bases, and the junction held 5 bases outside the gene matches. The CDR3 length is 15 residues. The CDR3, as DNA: TGTGCCAGCAGCTTGGGACAGGGAACCGCCTACGAGCAGTACTTC. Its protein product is CASSLGQGTAYEQYF.

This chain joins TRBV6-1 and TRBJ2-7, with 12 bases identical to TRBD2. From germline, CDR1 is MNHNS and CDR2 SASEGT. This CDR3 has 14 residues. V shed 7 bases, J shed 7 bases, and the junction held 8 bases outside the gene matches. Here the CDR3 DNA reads TGTGCCAGCACGGCTAGCGGGAGGGCAAAGGAGCAGTACTTC. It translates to CASTASGRAKEQYF.

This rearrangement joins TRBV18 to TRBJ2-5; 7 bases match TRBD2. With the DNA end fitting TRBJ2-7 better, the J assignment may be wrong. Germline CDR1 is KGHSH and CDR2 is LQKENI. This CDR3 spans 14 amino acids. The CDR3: CASSPPVGGNEQYF. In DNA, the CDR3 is TGTGCCAGCTCACCCCCGGTGGGGGGGAACGAGCAGTACTTC.

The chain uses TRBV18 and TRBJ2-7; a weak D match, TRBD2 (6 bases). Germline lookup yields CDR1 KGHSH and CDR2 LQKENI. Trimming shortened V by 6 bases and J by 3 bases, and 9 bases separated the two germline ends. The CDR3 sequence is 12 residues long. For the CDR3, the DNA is TGTGCCAGCTCTCACGGGGGCTACGAGCAGTACTTC. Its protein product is CASSHGGYEQYF. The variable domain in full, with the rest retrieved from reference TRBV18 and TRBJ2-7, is NAGVMQNPRHLVRRRGQEARLRCSPMKGHSHVYWYRQLPEEGLKFMVYLQKENIIDESGMPKERFSAEFPKEGPSILRIQQVVRGDSAAYFCASSHGGYEQYFGPGTRLTVT.

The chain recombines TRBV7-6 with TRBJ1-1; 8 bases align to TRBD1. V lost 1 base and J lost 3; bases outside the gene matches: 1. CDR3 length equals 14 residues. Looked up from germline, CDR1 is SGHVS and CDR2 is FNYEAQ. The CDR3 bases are TGTGCCAGCAGCTTAGACAGGGGGGACACTGAAGCTTTCTTT. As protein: CASSLDRGDTEAFF.

This CDR3 is CAIRSREGLAGGGSYNEQFF. The CDR3 nucleotides are TGTGCCATCAGGAGTCGAGAGGGACTAGCGGGAGGGGGTTCCTACAATGAGCAGTTCTTC. The J gene is TRBJ2-1, the V gene TRBV10-3; TRBD2 aligns across 16 bases. Trimming at V came to 6 bases and at J to 1 base, leaving 12 bases not matched to a gene. Germline CDR1 is ENHRY and CDR2 is SYGVKD. The CDR3 runs to 20 residues.

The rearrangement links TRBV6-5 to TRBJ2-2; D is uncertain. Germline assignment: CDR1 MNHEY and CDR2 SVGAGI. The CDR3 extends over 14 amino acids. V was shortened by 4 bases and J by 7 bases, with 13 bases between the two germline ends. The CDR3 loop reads CASSLSGGIGELFF. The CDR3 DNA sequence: TGTGCCAGCAGTTTATCCGGTGGGATCGGGGAGCTGTTTTTT.

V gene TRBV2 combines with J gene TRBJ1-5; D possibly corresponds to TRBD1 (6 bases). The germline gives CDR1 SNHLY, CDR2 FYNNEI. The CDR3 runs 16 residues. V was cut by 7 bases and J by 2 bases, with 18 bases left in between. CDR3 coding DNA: TGTGCCAGCACCCCAGAGCGGGGGCGCGGCAATCAGCCCCAGCATTTT. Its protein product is CASTPERGRGNQPQHF.

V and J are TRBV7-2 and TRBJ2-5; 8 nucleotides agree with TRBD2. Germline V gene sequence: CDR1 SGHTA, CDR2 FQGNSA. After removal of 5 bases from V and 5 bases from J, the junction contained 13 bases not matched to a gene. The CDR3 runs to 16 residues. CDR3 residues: CASSPRGRPNWETQYF. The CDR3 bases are TGTGCCAGCAGCCCGCGCGGGAGGCCCAATTGGGAGACCCAGTACTTC.

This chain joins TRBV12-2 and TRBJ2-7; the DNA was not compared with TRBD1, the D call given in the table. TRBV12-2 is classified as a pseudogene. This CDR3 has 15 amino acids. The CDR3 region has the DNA TGTGCAAGTCGCTTGATGGAACAGGGCCAGTACGAGCAGTACTTC. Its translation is CASRLMEQGQYEQYF.

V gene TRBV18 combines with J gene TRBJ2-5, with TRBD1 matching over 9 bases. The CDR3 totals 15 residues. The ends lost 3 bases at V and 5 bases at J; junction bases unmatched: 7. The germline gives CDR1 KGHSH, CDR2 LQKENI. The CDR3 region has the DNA TGTGCCAGCTCACCCACAGGGGGCATGGGTGAGACCCAGTACTTC. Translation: CASSPTGGMGETQYF.

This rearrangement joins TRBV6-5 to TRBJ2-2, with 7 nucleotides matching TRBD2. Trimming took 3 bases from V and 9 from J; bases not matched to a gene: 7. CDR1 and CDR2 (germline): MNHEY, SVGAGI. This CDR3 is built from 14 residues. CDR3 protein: CASSYGGGSWELFF. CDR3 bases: TGTGCCAGCAGTTATGGGGGAGGGTCTTGGGAGCTGTTTTTT.

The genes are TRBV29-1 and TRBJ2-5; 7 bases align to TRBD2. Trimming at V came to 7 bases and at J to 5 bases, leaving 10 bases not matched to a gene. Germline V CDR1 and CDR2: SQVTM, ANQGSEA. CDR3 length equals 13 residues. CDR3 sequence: CSAGPRGFETQYF. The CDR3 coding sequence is TGCAGCGCGGGGCCGCGGGGGTTTGAGACCCAGTACTTC.

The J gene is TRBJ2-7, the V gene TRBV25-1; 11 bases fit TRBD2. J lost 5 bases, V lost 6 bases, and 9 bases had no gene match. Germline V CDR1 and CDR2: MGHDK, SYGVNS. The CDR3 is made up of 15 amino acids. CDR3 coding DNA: TGTGCCAGCAGGGAAACACTAGCGGGAGTCCACGAGCAGTACTTC. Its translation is CASRETLAGVHEQYF.

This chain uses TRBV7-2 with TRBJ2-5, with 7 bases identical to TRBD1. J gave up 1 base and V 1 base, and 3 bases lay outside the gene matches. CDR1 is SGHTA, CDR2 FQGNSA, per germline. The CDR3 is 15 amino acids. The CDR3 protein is CASSLVDRAQETQYF. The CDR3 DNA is TGTGCCAGCAGCTTAGTCGACAGGGCCCAAGAGACCCAGTACTTC.

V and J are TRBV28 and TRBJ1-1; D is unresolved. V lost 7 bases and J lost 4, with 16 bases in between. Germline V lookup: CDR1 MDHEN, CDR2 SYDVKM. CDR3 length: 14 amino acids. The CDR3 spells CASTLGRSRTEAFF. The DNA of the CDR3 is TGTGCCAGCACCCTAGGAAGGTCGCGCACTGAAGCTTTCTTT.

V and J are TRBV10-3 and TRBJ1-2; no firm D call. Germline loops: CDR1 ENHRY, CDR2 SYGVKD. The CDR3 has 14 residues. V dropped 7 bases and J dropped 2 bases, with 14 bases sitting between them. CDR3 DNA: TGTGCCATCACCCTAGGAGCGGTAAACTATGGCTACACCTTC. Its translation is CAITLGAVNYGYTF.

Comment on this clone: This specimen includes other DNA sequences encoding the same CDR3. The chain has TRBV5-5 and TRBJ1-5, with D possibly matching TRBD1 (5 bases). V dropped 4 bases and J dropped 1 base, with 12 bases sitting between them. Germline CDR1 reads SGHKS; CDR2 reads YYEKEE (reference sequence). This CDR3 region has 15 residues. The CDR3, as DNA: TGTGCCAGCAGCCCTCAGGGTGTCAGCAATCAGCCCCAGCATTTT. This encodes CASSPQGVSNQPQHF.

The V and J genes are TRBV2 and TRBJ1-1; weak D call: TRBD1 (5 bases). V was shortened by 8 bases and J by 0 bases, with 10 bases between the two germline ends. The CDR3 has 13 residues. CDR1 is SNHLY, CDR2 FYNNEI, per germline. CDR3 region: CASLWGVNTEAFF. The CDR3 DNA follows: TGTGCCAGCTTATGGGGGGTGAACACTGAAGCTTTCTTT.

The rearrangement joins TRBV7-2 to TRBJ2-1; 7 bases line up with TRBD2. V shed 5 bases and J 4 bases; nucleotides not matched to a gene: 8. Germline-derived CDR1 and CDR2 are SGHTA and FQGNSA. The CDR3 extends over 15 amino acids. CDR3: CASSPLASGYNEQFF. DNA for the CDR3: TGTGCCAGCAGCCCACTGGCTAGCGGATACAATGAGCAGTTCTTC.

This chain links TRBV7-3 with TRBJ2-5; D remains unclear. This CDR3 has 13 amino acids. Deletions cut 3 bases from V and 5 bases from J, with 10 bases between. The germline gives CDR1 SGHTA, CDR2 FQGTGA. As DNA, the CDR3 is TGTGCCAGCAGCTTCGGAGCTTCTGAGACCCAGTACTTC. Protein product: CASSFGASETQYF.

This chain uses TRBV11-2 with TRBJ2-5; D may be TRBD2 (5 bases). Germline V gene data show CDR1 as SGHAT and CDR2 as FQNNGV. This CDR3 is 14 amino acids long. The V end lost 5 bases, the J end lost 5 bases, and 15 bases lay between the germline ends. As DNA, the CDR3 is TGTGCCAGCAGCGACGAGCGGAGTTTTGAGACCCAGTACTTC. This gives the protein CASSDERSFETQYF.

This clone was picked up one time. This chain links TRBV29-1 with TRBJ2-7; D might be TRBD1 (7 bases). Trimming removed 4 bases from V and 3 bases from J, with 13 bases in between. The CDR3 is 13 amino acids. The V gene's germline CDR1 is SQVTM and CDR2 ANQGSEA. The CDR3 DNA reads TGCAGCGTTGGCGGGGACAGATACTACGAGCAGTACTTC. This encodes CSVGGDRYYEQYF.

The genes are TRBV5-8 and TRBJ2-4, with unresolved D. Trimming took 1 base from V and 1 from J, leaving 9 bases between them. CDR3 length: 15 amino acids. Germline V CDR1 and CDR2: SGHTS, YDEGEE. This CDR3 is CASSLYSPAKNIQYF. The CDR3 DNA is TGTGCCAGCAGCTTGTATTCCCCCGCCAAAAACATTCAGTACTTC.

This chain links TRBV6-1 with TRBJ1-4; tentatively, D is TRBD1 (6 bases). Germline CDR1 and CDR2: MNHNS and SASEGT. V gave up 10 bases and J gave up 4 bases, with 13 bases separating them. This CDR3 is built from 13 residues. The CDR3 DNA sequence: TGTGCCACGTCAGGGGTTGTTAATGAAAAACTGTTTTTT. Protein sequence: CATSGVVNEKLFF.